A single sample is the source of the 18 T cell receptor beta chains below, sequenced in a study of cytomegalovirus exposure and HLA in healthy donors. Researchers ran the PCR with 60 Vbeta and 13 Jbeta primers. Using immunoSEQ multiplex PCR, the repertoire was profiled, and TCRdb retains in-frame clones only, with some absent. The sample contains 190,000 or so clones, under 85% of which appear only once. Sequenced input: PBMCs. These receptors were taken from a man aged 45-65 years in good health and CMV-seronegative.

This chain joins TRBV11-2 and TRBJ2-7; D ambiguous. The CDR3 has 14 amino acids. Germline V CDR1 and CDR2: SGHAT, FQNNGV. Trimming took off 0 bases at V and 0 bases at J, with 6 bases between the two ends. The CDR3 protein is CASSLEPSSYEQYF. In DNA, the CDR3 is TGTGCCAGCAGCTTAGAGCCGAGCTCCTACGAGCAGTACTTC. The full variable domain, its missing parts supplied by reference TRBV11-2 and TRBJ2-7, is EAGVAQSPRYKIIEKRQSVAFWCNPISGHATLYWYQQILGQGPKLLIQFQNNGVVDDSQLPKDRFSAERLKGVDSTLKIQPAKLEDSAVYLCASSLEPSSYEQYFGPGTRLTVT.

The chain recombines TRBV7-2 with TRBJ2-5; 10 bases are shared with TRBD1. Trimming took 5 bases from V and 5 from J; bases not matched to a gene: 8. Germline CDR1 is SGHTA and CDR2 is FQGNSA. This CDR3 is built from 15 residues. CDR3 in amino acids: CASSRGQGEGETQYF. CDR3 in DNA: TGTGCCAGCAGCCGCGGACAGGGGGAAGGGGAGACCCAGTACTTC.

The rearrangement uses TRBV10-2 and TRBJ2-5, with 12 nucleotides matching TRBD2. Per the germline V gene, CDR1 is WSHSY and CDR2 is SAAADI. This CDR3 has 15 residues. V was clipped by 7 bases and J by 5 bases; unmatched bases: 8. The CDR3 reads CASNLAGGPWETQYF. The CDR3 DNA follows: TGCGCCAGCAATCTAGCGGGGGGGCCTTGGGAGACCCAGTACTTC.

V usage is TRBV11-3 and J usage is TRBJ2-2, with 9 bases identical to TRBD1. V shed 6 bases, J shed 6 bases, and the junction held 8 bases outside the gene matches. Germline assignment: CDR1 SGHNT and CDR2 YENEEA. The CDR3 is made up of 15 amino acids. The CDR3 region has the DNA TGTGCCAGCAGTTCACAGGGGGCGCCGGCCGGGGAGCTGTTTTTT. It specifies CASSSQGAPAGELFF. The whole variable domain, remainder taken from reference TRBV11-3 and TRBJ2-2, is EAGVVQSPRYKIIEKKQPVAFWCNPISGHNTLYWYLQNLGQGPELLIRYENEEAVDDSQLPKDRFSAERLKGVDSTLKIQPAELGDSAVYLCASSSQGAPAGELFFGEGSRLTVL.

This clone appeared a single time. CDR3 bases: TGTGCCAGCAGCCAAACAAATCAGCCCCAGCATTTT. Its protein product is CASSQTNQPQHF. The chain recombines TRBV14 with TRBJ1-5; D remains ambiguous. This CDR3 region has 12 residues. Germline V CDR1 and CDR2: SGHDN, FVKESK. V was shortened by 2 bases and J by 4 bases, with 3 bases between the two germline ends.

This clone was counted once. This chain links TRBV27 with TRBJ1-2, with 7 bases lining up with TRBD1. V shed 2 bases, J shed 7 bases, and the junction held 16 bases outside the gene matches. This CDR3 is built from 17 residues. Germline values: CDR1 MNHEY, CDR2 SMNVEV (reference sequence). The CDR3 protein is CASSLISGPGTARGYTF. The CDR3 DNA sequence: TGTGCCAGCAGTTTAATTTCAGGTCCCGGGACAGCCCGTGGCTACACCTTC.

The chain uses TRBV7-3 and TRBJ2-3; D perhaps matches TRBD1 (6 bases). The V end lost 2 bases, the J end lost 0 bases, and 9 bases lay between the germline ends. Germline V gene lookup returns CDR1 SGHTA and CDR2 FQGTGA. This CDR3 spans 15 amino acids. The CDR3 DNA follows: TGTGCCAGCAGCTTAGGACAGAGTAGCACAGATACGCAGTATTTT. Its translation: CASSLGQSSTDTQYF.

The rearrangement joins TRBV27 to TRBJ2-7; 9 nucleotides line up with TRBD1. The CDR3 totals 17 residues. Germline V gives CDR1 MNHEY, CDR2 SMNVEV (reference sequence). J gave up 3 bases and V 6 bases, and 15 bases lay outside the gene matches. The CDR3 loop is CASRGTGNFERGYEQYF. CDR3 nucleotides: TGTGCCAGCAGGGGGACAGGGAATTTTGAGCGGGGCTACGAGCAGTACTTC.

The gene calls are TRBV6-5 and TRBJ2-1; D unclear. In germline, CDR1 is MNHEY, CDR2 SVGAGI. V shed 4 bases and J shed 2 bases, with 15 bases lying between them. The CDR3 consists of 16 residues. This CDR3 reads CASSSDPGGTYNEQFF. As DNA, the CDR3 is TGTGCCAGCAGTTCCGACCCCGGCGGTACCTACAATGAGCAGTTCTTC.

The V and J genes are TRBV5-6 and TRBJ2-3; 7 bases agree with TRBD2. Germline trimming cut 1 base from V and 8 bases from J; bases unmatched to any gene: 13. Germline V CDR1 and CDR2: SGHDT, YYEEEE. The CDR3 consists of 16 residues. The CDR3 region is CASSLRVAGVDVTQYF. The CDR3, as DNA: TGTGCCAGCAGCTTGCGTGTGGCGGGGGTGGATGTTACGCAGTATTTT.

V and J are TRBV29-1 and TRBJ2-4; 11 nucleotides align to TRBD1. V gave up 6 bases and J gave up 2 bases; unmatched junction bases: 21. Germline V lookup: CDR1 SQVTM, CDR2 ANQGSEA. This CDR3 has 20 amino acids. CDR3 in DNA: TGCAGCGTACAAGAAACCGGGACAGGGGGTATGTGGGGGACCAAAAACATTCAGTACTTC. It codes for CSVQETGTGGMWGTKNIQYF.

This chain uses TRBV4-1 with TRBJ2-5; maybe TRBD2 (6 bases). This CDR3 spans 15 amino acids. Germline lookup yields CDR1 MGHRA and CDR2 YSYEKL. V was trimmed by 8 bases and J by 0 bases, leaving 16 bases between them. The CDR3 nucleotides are TGCGCCAGCTGCTCTCGCGGGGAGTACCAAGAGACCCAGTACTTC. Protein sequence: CASCSRGEYQETQYF.

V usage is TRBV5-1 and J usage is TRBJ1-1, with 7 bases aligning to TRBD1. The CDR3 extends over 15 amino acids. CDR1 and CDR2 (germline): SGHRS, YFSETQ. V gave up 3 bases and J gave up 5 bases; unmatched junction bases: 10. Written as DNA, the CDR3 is TGCGCCAGCAGCTGGGGGACAGCGGCTACAACTGAAGCTTTCTTT. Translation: CASSWGTAATTEAFF. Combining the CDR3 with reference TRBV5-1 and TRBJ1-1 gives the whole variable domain KAGVTQTPRYLIKTRGQQVTLSCSPISGHRSVSWYQQTPGQGLQFLFEYFSETQRNKGNFPGRFSGRQFSNSRSEMNVSTLELGDSALYLCASSWGTAATTEAFFGQGTRLTVV.

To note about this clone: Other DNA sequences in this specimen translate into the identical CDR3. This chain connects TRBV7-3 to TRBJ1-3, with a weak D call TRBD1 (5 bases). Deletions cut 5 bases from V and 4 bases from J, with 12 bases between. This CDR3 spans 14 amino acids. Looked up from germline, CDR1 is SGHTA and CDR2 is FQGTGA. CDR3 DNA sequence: TGTGCCAGCAGCCCGCAGGGAACCGGAAACACCATATATTTT. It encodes CASSPQGTGNTIYF.

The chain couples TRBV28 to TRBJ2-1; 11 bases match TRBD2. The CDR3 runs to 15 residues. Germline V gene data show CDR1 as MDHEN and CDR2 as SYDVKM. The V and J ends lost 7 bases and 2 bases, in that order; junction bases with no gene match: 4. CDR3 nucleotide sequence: TGTGCCAGCACCATAGCGGGAGGGGCCTACAATGAGCAGTTCTTC. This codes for CASTIAGGAYNEQFF.

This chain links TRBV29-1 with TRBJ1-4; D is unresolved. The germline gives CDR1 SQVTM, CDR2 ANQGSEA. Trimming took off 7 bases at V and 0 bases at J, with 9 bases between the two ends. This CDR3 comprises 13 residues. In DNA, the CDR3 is TGCAGCGCCAAGACACCAACTAATGAAAAACTGTTTTTT. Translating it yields CSAKTPTNEKLFF.

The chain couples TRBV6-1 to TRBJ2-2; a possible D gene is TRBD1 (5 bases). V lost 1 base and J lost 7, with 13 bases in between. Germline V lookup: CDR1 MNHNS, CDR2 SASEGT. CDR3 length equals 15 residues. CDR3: CASSEGRAHDGELFF. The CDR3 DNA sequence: TGTGCCAGCAGTGAAGGCAGGGCGCACGACGGGGAGCTGTTTTTT.

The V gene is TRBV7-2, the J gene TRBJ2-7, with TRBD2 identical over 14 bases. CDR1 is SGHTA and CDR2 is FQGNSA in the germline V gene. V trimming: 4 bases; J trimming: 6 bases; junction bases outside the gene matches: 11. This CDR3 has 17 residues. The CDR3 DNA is TGTGCCAGCAGCTCAAGCGTTGTTGGACTAGCGGGAGGCGAGCAGTACTTC. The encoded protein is CASSSSVVGLAGGEQYF.